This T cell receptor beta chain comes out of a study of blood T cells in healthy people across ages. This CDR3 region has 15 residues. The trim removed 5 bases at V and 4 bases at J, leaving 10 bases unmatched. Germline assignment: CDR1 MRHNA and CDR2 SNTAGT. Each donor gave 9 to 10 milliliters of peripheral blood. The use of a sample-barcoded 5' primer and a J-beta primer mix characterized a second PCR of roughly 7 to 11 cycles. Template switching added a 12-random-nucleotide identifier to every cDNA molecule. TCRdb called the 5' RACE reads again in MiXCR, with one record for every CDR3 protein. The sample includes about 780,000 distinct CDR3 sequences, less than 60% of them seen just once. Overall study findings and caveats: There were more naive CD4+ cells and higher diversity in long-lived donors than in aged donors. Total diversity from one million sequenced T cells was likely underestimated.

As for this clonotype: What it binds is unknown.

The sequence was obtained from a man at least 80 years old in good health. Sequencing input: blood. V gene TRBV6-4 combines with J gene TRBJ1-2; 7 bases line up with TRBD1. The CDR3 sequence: CASSQDRVGAYGYTF. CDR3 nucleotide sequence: TGTGCCAGCAGTCAAGACAGGGTGGGTGCCTATGGCTACACCTTC.